This TCR beta chain was documented in a study of Ad26.COV2.S vaccination and SARS-CoV-2 variants. Study background: Intramuscularly, Ad26.COV2.S was given either once or twice, 56 days apart. Regarding the study as a whole: Measures of TCR breadth and depth may have fallen short of total T cell responses.

Described treatment: 15 to 20 received Ad26.COV2.S at low or high dose, single or two shots; about 5 received placebo; per-sample allocation not given. Sample collection was performed on day 63 after the first vaccine or placebo injection. Using immunoSEQ multiplex PCR, the repertoire was profiled, and TCRdb retains in-frame clones only, with some absent. Found here are about half a million clones, 80% to 90% of them singletons; the top ten hold over 1.5%. In regard to this clone: Antigen specificity is unknown.

The CDR3 covers 14 residues. Trimming pared 3 bases from V and 8 bases from J, leaving 16 bases between. Germline loops: CDR1 MNHEY, CDR2 SMNVEV (reference sequence). The sample was peripheral blood, taken in a trial of Ad26.COV2.S vaccine versus placebo. The receptor comes from a person between 18 and 59 years old who received the Ad26.COV2.S COVID-19 vaccine or a placebo. This sequence joins TRBV27 and TRBJ1-2; D remains ambiguous. CDR3 DNA: TGTGCCAGCAGTTTCTCCCGGCATACTAGGGGCTACACCTTC. Translated: CASSFSRHTRGYTF.